The 10 T cell receptor beta chains presented below share a single source sample, sequenced in a study of early stage breast cancer tumors. The data were produced by immunoSEQ multiplex PCR, yet TCRdb's version contains in-frame clones alone and is incomplete. Of about 25,000 clones in the sample, roughly 67% were seen once. Material: breast tumor tissue. The receptors shown here come from a person between 55 and 69 years old with breast cancer.

This clone was seen a handful of times. The chain combines TRBV30 with TRBJ2-7, with a weak D call TRBD1 (6 bases). Germline CDR1 and CDR2: GTSNPN and SVGIG (reference sequence). The V end lost 3 bases, the J end lost 6 bases, and 15 bases lay between the germline ends. This CDR3 has 13 amino acids. CDR3 residues: CAWRPTTGFEQYF. The CDR3 bases are TGTGCCTGGAGGCCCACTACAGGGTTCGAGCAGTACTTC.

The rearrangement links TRBV30 to TRBJ2-6, with TRBD1 identical over 11 bases. The germline CDR1 and CDR2 sequences are GTSNPN and SVGIG (reference sequence). V shed 0 bases, J shed 4 bases, and the junction held 17 bases outside the gene matches. This CDR3 has 21 amino acids. The DNA for the CDR3 is TGTGCCTGGAGTGTAAGCGTTCCGGGACAGGGGGACCTAGGAGGGGCCAACGTCCTGACTTTC. It translates to CAWSVSVPGQGDLGGANVLTF. Variable domain in full (rest from reference TRBV30 and TRBJ2-6): SQTIHQWPATLVQPVGSPLSLECTVEGTSNPNLYWYRQAAGRGLQLLFYSVGIGQISSEVPQNLSASRPQDRQFILSSKKLLLSDSGFYLCAWSVSVPGQGDLGGANVLTFGAGSRLTVL.

The chain uses TRBV11-2 and TRBJ1-5, with D unclear. The CDR3 has 13 residues. Looked up from germline, CDR1 is SGHAT and CDR2 is FQNNGV. Trimming removed 3 bases from V and 6 bases from J, with 9 bases in between. The CDR3 region is CASSFGRSQPQHF. The CDR3 DNA follows: TGTGCCAGCAGCTTTGGGAGGAGTCAGCCCCAGCATTTT.

The genes are TRBV2 and TRBJ2-1; TRBD2 agrees at 10 bases. The CDR3 contains 17 residues. V trimming: 2 bases; J trimming: 7 bases; junction bases outside the gene matches: 11. CDR1 is SNHLY, CDR2 FYNNEI, per germline. In DNA, the CDR3 is TGTGCCAGCAGTGAAAAGGGGGCGACTAGCGGGTGGAATGAGCAGTTCTTC. It is translated as CASSEKGATSGWNEQFF.

The V gene is TRBV7-3, the J gene TRBJ1-1, with a weak D call TRBD1 (5 bases). Trimming left V 1 base short and J 11 bases short, with 17 bases between. This CDR3 has 14 residues. Germline V gene sequence: CDR1 SGHTA, CDR2 FQGTGA. The CDR3 sequence is CASSLNARTIKAFF. The DNA of the CDR3 is TGTGCCAGCAGCTTAAATGCGCGGACAATAAAGGCTTTCTTT.

This chain joins TRBV6-5 and TRBJ2-3; D uncertain. Germline V lookup: CDR1 MNHEY, CDR2 SVGAGI. The V end lost 6 bases, the J end lost 0 bases, and 10 bases lay between the germline ends. This CDR3 contains 14 residues. CDR3 amino acids: CASSERASTDTQYF. Written as DNA, the CDR3 is TGTGCCAGCAGCGAGCGAGCCAGCACAGATACGCAGTATTTT.

This rearrangement joins TRBV29-1 to TRBJ2-3; 8 nucleotides line up with TRBD2. This CDR3 has 14 residues. The V and J ends lost 8 bases and 2 bases, in that order; junction bases with no gene match: 9. The germline V gene encodes CDR1 SQVTM and CDR2 ANQGSEA. Here the CDR3 reads CSSGGAAYTDTQYF. CDR3 DNA: TGCAGCTCGGGGGGGGCCGCTTACACAGATACGCAGTATTTT.

The V and J genes are TRBV19 and TRBJ2-7; TRBD2 aligns across 7 bases. The junction had 15 bases not matched to a gene; V was cut back by 5 bases and J by 2 bases. Germline values: CDR1 LNHDA, CDR2 SQIVND (reference sequence). The CDR3 covers 17 residues. CDR3 amino acids: CASSVVAGVKGPYEQYF. In nucleotides, the CDR3 is TGTGCCAGTAGTGTCGTTGCGGGAGTAAAGGGCCCCTACGAGCAGTACTTC.

The V gene is TRBV6-4, the J gene TRBJ1-1; 8 nucleotides align to TRBD1. V gave up 2 bases and J gave up 4 bases; unmatched junction bases: 3. This CDR3 comprises 14 residues. Per the germline V gene, CDR1 is MRHNA and CDR2 is SNTAGT. The CDR3 is CASSDTDRGTEAFF. The CDR3 bases are TGTGCCAGCAGTGACACCGACAGGGGCACTGAAGCTTTCTTT.

The CDR3 sequence is CASSRGTGSNQPQHF. Here the CDR3 DNA reads TGTGCCAGCAGTCGGGGGACTGGAAGCAATCAGCCCCAGCATTTT. The chain uses TRBV27 and TRBJ1-5, with TRBD1 as a possible D gene (5 bases). The V end lost 5 bases, the J end lost 1 base, and 12 bases lay between the germline ends. Germline V gene data show CDR1 as MNHEY and CDR2 as SMNVEV (reference sequence). The CDR3 is 15 amino acids.